A selection of T cell receptor beta chains follows, all from one sample in a study of human T cells and chemical hapten exposure. A single record per CDR3 protein comes from TCRdb applying MiXCR to the RACE reads. The data hold about 97,000 distinct CDR3 sequences, with roughly a quarter observed a single time. Sequenced material: whole blood, taken in connection with sensitization to the hapten diphenylcyclopropenone (DPC). The receptors derive from a middle-aged man with alopecia areata. Some clones in this sample may be carry-over from other donors' samples. CDR3s include the opening cysteine and the closing phenylalanine or tryptophan.

v_call: TRBV12-3/TRBV12-4; cdr3_aa: CASSSRGGEQFF
v_call: TRBV9; cdr3_aa: CASGGDRNSPLHF
v_call: TRBV7-9; cdr3_aa: CASREQGANTEAFF
v_call: TRBV20-1; cdr3_aa: CSARDWRGVEGGGDEQFF
v_call: TRBV27; cdr3_aa: CASSFSTNTEAFF
v_call: TRBV5-4; cdr3_aa: CASSMGQGAWTQYF
v_call: TRBV5-1; cdr3_aa: CASSLARYNEQFF
v_call: TRBV21-1; cdr3_aa: CASRVGDGNQPQHF
v_call: TRBV6-6; cdr3_aa: CASRKGQGEYNEQFF
v_call: TRBV6-5; cdr3_aa: CASSYSHRGWETQYF
v_call: TRBV11-1; cdr3_aa: CASSSGTGQYEQYF
v_call: TRBV12-3/TRBV12-4; cdr3_aa: CASSFSSWLEKLFF
v_call: TRBV12-3/TRBV12-4; cdr3_aa: CASSYFGSQWTAAAEQYF
v_call: TRBV7-2; cdr3_aa: CASSLGPLAGRDSTDTQYF
v_call: TRBV7-9; cdr3_aa: CASSLPTGEETQYF
v_call: TRBV20-1; cdr3_aa: CSAGDRGRRMAGANVLTF
v_call: TRBV6-1; cdr3_aa: CASSRTNYGYTF
v_call: TRBV20-1; cdr3_aa: CSARQGGKPQHF
v_call: TRBV12-3/TRBV12-4; cdr3_aa: CASRPGGGGRYEQYF
v_call: TRBV6-5; cdr3_aa: CASRRTRDFSTDTQYF
v_call: TRBV6-1; cdr3_aa: CASSEQGGNQPQHF
v_call: TRBV12-3/TRBV12-4; cdr3_aa: CASSLATSGGTGELFF
v_call: TRBV7-6; cdr3_aa: CASSPRGTSGRGEQFF
v_call: TRBV28; cdr3_aa: CASSSVGVTADKGEAFF
v_call: TRBV5-1; cdr3_aa: CASGPRTDQETQYF
v_call: TRBV28; cdr3_aa: CASSFRGRNQPQHF
v_call: TRBV28; cdr3_aa: CASRGTFSYEQYF
v_call: TRBV20-1; cdr3_aa: CSAQIGQGGSYEQYF
v_call: TRBV7-2; cdr3_aa: CASSLVPKSSGANVLTF
v_call: TRBV9; cdr3_aa: CASSVVAGGEGEQYF
v_call: TRBV20-1; cdr3_aa: CSADQREHEQFF
v_call: TRBV20-1; cdr3_aa: CSAIKDSRGETQYF
v_call: TRBV3-1; cdr3_aa: CASSPIAVNTGELFF
v_call: TRBV4-1; cdr3_aa: CASSQDRERADANTGELFF
v_call: TRBV12-3/TRBV12-4; cdr3_aa: CASSSKAAHSPLHF
v_call: TRBV6-2/TRBV6-3; cdr3_aa: CASSRQAKRYMNTEAFF
v_call: TRBV20-1; cdr3_aa: CSARERGRWGGTEAFF
v_call: TRBV28; cdr3_aa: CASSTHMTVSPLHF
v_call: TRBV7-2; cdr3_aa: CASREQSSGANVLTF
v_call: TRBV7-9; cdr3_aa: CASSLGGGGRKNTEAFF
v_call: TRBV5-8; cdr3_aa: CASRNRASYGYTF
v_call: TRBV12-3/TRBV12-4; cdr3_aa: CASSPPVAGWTDTQYF
v_call: TRBV29-1; cdr3_aa: CSVVAGVNTEAFF
v_call: TRBV5-1; cdr3_aa: CASSSDARSYEQYF
v_call: TRBV12-3/TRBV12-4; cdr3_aa: CASKGRGIANHGYTF
v_call: TRBV20-1; cdr3_aa: CSASLRDRGYGYTF
v_call: TRBV12-3/TRBV12-4; cdr3_aa: CASTRLAQQETQYF
v_call: TRBV2; cdr3_aa: CASYGGGITEAFF
v_call: TRBV6-6; cdr3_aa: CASRRTSVQYF
v_call: TRBV5-1; cdr3_aa: CASREGLRDEQFF
v_call: TRBV6-6; cdr3_aa: CASSPKGQSNQPQHF
v_call: TRBV6-2/TRBV6-3; cdr3_aa: CASSYVGVRQETQYF
v_call: TRBV7-9; cdr3_aa: CASSADGTRLTDTQYF